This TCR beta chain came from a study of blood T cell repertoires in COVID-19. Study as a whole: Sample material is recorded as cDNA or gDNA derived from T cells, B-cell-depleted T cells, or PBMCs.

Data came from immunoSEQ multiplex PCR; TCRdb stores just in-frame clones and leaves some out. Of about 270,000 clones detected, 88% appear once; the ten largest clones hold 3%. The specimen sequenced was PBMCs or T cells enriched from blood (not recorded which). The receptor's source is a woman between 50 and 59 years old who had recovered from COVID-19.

The CDR3 here is CASSFTGSTDTQYF. Here the CDR3 DNA reads TGTGCCAGCAGCTTTACGGGGAGCACAGATACGCAGTATTTT. V and J are TRBV7-2 and TRBJ2-3, with D perhaps matching TRBD2 (5 bases). The CDR3 consists of 14 residues. V was trimmed by 3 bases and J by 0 bases, leaving 7 bases between them. The germline V gene has CDR1 SGHTA and CDR2 FQGNSA.